Detailed here is one T cell receptor (beta chain). The assay was immunoSEQ multiplex PCR, and TCRdb's table has in-frame clones only and misses some. Of more than 250,000 clones listed, over 75% are singletons. This sample is drawn from a study of blood T cell repertoires in COVID-19. The CDR3 runs 17 residues. CDR1 is SGHVS, CDR2 FNYEAQ, per germline. Trimming at V came to 5 bases and at J to 0 bases, leaving 8 bases not matched to a gene. The chain carries TRBV7-6 and TRBJ2-5; 11 positions match TRBD2. The receptor comes from a human donor in a cohort sampled during active COVID-19. The sample taken for sequencing was peripheral blood. The CDR3 here is CASSLIAGGAYQETQYF. The CDR3 DNA sequence: TGTGCCAGCAGCCTTATAGCGGGAGGGGCGTACCAAGAGACCCAGTACTTC.